Listed below are T cell receptor beta chains from one sample, sequenced in a study of shared clonotypes between healthy human individuals. Method: immunoSEQ multiplex PCR; TCRdb's copy keeps in-frame clones and lacks some. This sample carries approximately 840,000 clones, 96% of them seen once, and the ten largest clones take less than 0.3%. Sequences were obtained from naive CD8+ T cells sorted from blood. These receptors were obtained from a young man in good health. Both conserved end residues are part of each CDR3. D genes are given only for firm matches. Size is stated for part of the rows, as once, few or many counts, or as a class when the clone is expanded.

TGTGCCATCAGGGCTTCCGACAGGGTTTTAAACACTGAAGCTTTCTTT	CAIRASDRVLNTEAFF	TRBV10-3	TRBJ1-1	.	TRBD1
TGCGCCAGCAGCCAAGATCCCCTAGCGGGGGCCTACAATGAGCAGTTCTTC	CASSQDPLAGAYNEQFF	TRBV4-1	TRBJ2-1	.	TRBD2
TGTGCCAGCAGTCCCGCGGACAGGCCGGGCTACACCTTC	CASSPADRPGYTF	TRBV28	TRBJ1-2	few	TRBD1
TGTGCCAGCAGTAGGCTCGGGACAGACGTTTACTACGAGCAGTACTTC	CASSRLGTDVYYEQYF	TRBV2	TRBJ2-7	once	TRBD1
TGTGCCAGCAGCTCGCAGGGGACTAGCGGGGCAGAGACCCAGTACTTC	CASSSQGTSGAETQYF	TRBV11-2	TRBJ2-5	.	TRBD2
TGTGCCAGCAGCCGGAGCGGGAGCACAGATACGCAGTATTTT	CASSRSGSTDTQYF	TRBV9	TRBJ2-3	.	.
TGCAGCGTAACAGTCGATTCATCCTACGAGCAGTACTTC	CSVTVDSSYEQYF	TRBV29-1	TRBJ2-7	.	.
TGTGCCAGCTCGGCCCTACTCAATGAGCAGTTCTTC	CASSALLNEQFF	TRBV7-2	TRBJ2-1	.	.
TGTGCCAGCAGCTCAGGGGGCGGCAGCTCGACGGATACGCAGTATTTT	CASSSGGGSSTDTQYF	TRBV9	TRBJ2-3	.	TRBD1
TGTGCCAGCACCCTGTTGGATCGTCAGTTCTTC	CASTLLDRQFF	TRBV11-2	TRBJ2-1	.	.
TGTGCCGCCAGGGACTCCTACGAGCAGTACTTC	CAARDSYEQYF	TRBV2	TRBJ2-7	.	.
TGTGCCAGCAGCTCCTTCGTCCAGGGGGTTTACGAGCAGTACTTC	CASSSFVQGVYEQYF	TRBV7-2	TRBJ2-7	.	TRBD1
TGTGCCAGCAGCTTAGGTGAGGACCCTGAAAAACTGTTTTTT	CASSLGEDPEKLFF	TRBV7-9	TRBJ1-4	.	.
TGTGCCAGCAGCAAAAGGGGTTCCTACGAGCAGTACTTC	CASSKRGSYEQYF	TRBV21-1	TRBJ2-7	.	.
TGCGCCAGCAGCCAAGGTAGCGGGGACTACGAGCAGTACTTC	CASSQGSGDYEQYF	TRBV4-1	TRBJ2-7	.	TRBD2
TGTGCCAGCAGCTTAGTAGCCAATGAGCAGTTCTTC	CASSLVANEQFF	TRBV7-8	TRBJ2-1	.	.
TGCGCCAGCAGCCCCCCCCTCCGGACAGATACGCAGTATTTT	CASSPPLRTDTQYF	TRBV10-2	TRBJ2-3	once	.
TGTGCCAGCAGCTTATCGGGCGGGAGGTATATCATCTACGAGCAGTACTTC	CASSLSGGRYIIYEQYF	TRBV7-2	TRBJ2-7	.	TRBD2
TGTGCCAGCAGTTTAGGTCCAGGTCCGAACACTGAAGCTTTCTTT	CASSLGPGPNTEAFF	TRBV27	TRBJ1-1	.	.
TGTGCCAGCAGTGCCCGGACTAGCGGGAGCAATGAGCAGTTCTTC	CASSARTSGSNEQFF	TRBV28	TRBJ2-1	.	TRBD2
TGTGCCAGCAGTGCGACGGGGGTTGATACGCAGTATTTT	CASSATGVDTQYF	TRBV6-1	TRBJ2-3	.	.
TGTGCCAGCAGTTACCGGACAGTTACCAACTATGGCTACACCTTC	CASSYRTVTNYGYTF	TRBV6-6	TRBJ1-2	.	.
TGCGCCAGCAGCTGGGACATGCAAGAGACCCAGTACTTC	CASSWDMQETQYF	TRBV5-1	TRBJ2-5	.	.
TGTGCCATCAGCCCTTCTAGCGGGTTCTCCTACGAGCAGTACTTC	CAISPSSGFSYEQYF	TRBV10-3	TRBJ2-7	.	TRBD2